This entry is about one T cell receptor (beta chain). Antigen: not known. Measured with immunoSEQ multiplex PCR; TCRdb has only the in-frame clones, and not every one. The data contain roughly 93,000 clones, roughly nine tenths of them seen just once; the ten biggest clones take up roughly 0.5%. Trimming left V 5 bases short and J 8 bases short, with 9 bases between. The germline CDR1 and CDR2 sequences are SNHLY and FYNNEI. The CDR3 runs to 12 residues. The data were obtained in a study of OX40 agonist ivuxolimab in advanced cancers. Background on the study: Intravenous ivuxolimab at 0.01 to 10 mg/kg was given to patients every 2 weeks.

Study-wide results and caveats: The mean number of expanded clones was higher in CD8+ T cells than in CD4+. In the 0.1 to 3.0 mg/kg range, CD4+ and CD8+ blood T cells had expanded clonally by week 6. Researchers did not establish what antigens the expanded peripheral T cells target.

The chain recombines TRBV2 with TRBJ2-2, with D tentatively TRBD1 (5 bases). The TCR originated in an adult with an advanced solid tumor such as melanoma, head and neck, liver or kidney cancer. The specimen comprised CD4+ or CD8+ T cells sorted from blood, sampled in a trial of the OX40 agonist ivuxolimab. Here the CDR3 DNA reads TGTGCCAGCAGTCGACAGTCAGGGGAGCTGTTTTTT. Residues: CASSRQSGELFF.